This TCR beta chain was profiled in a study of breast tumors, draining lymph nodes, adjacent tissues. A note on this clonotype: Its specificity is not known.

Per germline, CDR1 LGHNA and CDR2 YNFKEQ. The CDR3 is made up of 14 amino acids. Trimming took off 1 base at V and 9 bases at J, with 10 bases between the two ends. Findings and limits, study-wide: Findings are consistent with lymph node origin and intratumoral expansion of most tumor T cells. The lymph node origin of tumor T cells was framed as consistent with a hypothesis, not demonstrated. Tumors had less TCR diversity than lymph nodes, more than nontumor tissue.

Each CDR3 protein is one row after TCRdb ran MiXCR on the multiplex PCR reads. The table lists about 22,000 distinct CDR3 sequences, 64% of them singletons. The chain employs TRBV4-2 and TRBJ1-6; D ambiguous. The clonotype was recovered from a female donor with breast cancer. Some clones in this sample may be carry-over from other donors' samples. Specimen: tumor-adjacent breast tissue. The CDR3 here is CASSQGGRVSPLHF. In DNA form, the CDR3 reads TGTGCCAGCAGCCAAGGTGGTCGGGTTTCACCCCTCCACTTT.